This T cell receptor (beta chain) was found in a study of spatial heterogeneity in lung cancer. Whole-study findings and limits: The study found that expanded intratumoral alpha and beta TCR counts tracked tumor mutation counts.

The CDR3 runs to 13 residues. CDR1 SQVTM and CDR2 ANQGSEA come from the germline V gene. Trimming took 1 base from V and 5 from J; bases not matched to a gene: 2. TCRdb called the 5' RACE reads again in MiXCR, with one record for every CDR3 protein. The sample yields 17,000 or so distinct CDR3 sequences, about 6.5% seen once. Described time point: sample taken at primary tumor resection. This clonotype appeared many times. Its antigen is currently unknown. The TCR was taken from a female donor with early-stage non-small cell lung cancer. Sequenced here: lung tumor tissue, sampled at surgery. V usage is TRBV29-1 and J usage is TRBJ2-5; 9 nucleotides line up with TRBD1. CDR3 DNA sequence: TGCAGCGTTGAAGGACAGGGGGGGGAGACCCAGTACTTC. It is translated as CSVEGQGGETQYF. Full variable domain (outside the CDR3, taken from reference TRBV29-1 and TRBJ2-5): SAVISQKPSRDICQRGTSLTIQCQVDSQVTMMFWYRQQPGQSLTLIATANQGSEATYESGFVIDKFPISRPNLTFSTLTVSNMSPEDSSIYLCSVEGQGGETQYFGPGTRLLVL.